What follows are 25 T cell receptor beta chains derived from one specimen sequenced in a study of T-cell reconstitution after alpha-beta-depleted transplantation in children. Researchers prepared the TCRbeta library using unique molecular identifiers, the study reports. TCRdb redid the calling of the PCR reads with MiXCR, one entry per CDR3 protein. The sample has hundreds of thousands of distinct CDR3 sequences, about 12% seen once. This sample comprised PBMCs, obtained before TCRalphabeta/CD19-depleted stem cell transplant. The receptors here all came from a girl aged 2-10 years with congenital amegakaryocytic thrombocytopenia, due to receive a stem cell transplant.

This clonotype has at least ten counts. The chain carries TRBV12-5 and TRBJ2-1; D might be TRBD2 (6 bases). The CDR3 has 16 residues. V lost 3 bases to trimming and J lost 3 bases, with 15 bases between them. Germline CDR1 LGHNT, CDR2 FRNRAP. Written as DNA, the CDR3 is TGTGCTAGTGGTTTCCGAGGACTACTACGCTACAATGAGCAGTTCTTC. Amino acid sequence: CASGFRGLLRYNEQFF.

This sequence joins TRBV12-3 or TRBV12-4 and TRBJ1-2, with no clear D. V gave up 6 bases and J gave up 8 bases, with 13 bases separating them. This CDR3 spans 12 amino acids. In DNA, the CDR3 is TGTGCCAGCAGCCGTGGCCCGAAGGGCTACACCTTC. This gives the protein CASSRGPKGYTF.

V and J are TRBV7-8 and TRBJ1-1, with D unresolved. The CDR3 runs to 14 residues. The V end lost 3 bases, the J end lost 3 bases, and 11 bases lay between the germline ends. CDR1 is SGHVS and CDR2 is FQNEAQ in the germline V gene. The CDR3 region has the DNA TGTGCCAGCAGCTTGGAGGGCCCGGACACTGAAGCTTTCTTT. Translation gives CASSLEGPDTEAFF. Looking up the rest from reference TRBV7-8 and TRBJ1-1 gives the full variable domain: GAGVSQSPRYKVAKRGQDVALRCDPISGHVSLFWYQQALGQGPEFLTYFQNEAQLDKSGLPSDRFFAERPEGSVSTLKIQRTQQEDSAVYLCASSLEGPDTEAFFGQGTRLTVV.

J is TRBJ2-1 and V is TRBV5-1, with D possibly being TRBD1 or TRBD2 (6 bases each). Trimming stripped 1 base from V and 7 bases from J, with 18 bases between. Germline V gene lookup returns CDR1 SGHRS and CDR2 YFSETQ. The CDR3 sequence is 16 residues long. The DNA for the CDR3 is TGCGCCAGCAGCTTGACTACCGGGGGCCCCACAAATGAGCAGTTCTTC. This translates into CASSLTTGGPTNEQFF.

The chain has TRBV2 and TRBJ2-2; TRBD2 matches 12 bases. V dropped 8 bases and J dropped 1; count of bases not matched to a gene: 5. The CDR3 is 16 residues long. Per the germline V gene, CDR1 is SNHLY and CDR2 is FYNNEI. The chain's CDR3 is CASPGLAGQNTGELFF. CDR3 nucleotides: TGTGCCAGCCCAGGACTAGCGGGACAGAACACCGGGGAGCTGTTTTTT. The variable domain in full, completed from reference TRBV2 and TRBJ2-2, reads EPEVTQTPSHQVTQMGQEVILRCVPISNHLYFYWYRQILGQKVEFLVSFYNNEISEKSEIFDDQFSVERPDGSNFTLKIRSTKLEDSAMYFCASPGLAGQNTGELFFGEGSRLTVL.

V is TRBV7-6 and J is TRBJ2-1; D is perhaps TRBD2 (6 bases). The CDR3 is made up of 16 amino acids. Germline V gene data show CDR1 as SGHVS and CDR2 as FNYEAQ. V was clipped by 4 bases and J by 3 bases, with 16 bases between them. The CDR3 region is CASSSSPSVLYNEQFF. The DNA for the CDR3 is TGTGCCAGCAGCTCCTCGCCTAGCGTTCTCTACAATGAGCAGTTCTTC.

The chain links TRBV3-1 to TRBJ2-1; D perhaps matches TRBD2 (6 bases). The ends were cut back, 1 base at V and 8 bases at J, with 12 bases in the middle. Germline CDR1 and CDR2: LGHDT and YNNKEL (reference sequence). There are 14 residues in the CDR3. The CDR3 spells CASSQVGVADEQFF. The CDR3 DNA sequence: TGTGCCAGCAGCCAAGTGGGCGTAGCGGATGAGCAGTTCTTC.

This sequence joins TRBV10-3 and TRBJ2-7; 9 bases are shared with TRBD2. The CDR3 covers 18 residues. Germline CDR1 is ENHRY and CDR2 is SYGVKD. V shed 4 bases, J shed 4 bases, and the junction held 17 bases outside the gene matches. The DNA for the CDR3 is TGTGCCATCAGTGCAGGGGGTCGACTAGCGGTTGCTTTTTACGAGCAGTACTTC. Translated: CAISAGGRLAVAFYEQYF.

This CDR3 is CSAPILGLQGRAKNIQYF. Written as DNA, the CDR3 is TGCAGTGCCCCAATTTTAGGCCTTCAGGGGAGGGCCAAAAACATTCAGTACTTC. The chain employs TRBV20-1 and TRBJ2-4; D could derive from TRBD1 or TRBD2 (6 bases each). From germline, CDR1 is DFQATT and CDR2 SNEGSKA (reference sequence). Trimming left V 6 bases short and J 1 base short, with 25 bases between. The CDR3 sequence is 18 residues long.

The chain uses TRBV2 and TRBJ2-6, with 12 nucleotides matching TRBD1. After removal of 9 bases from V and 4 bases from J, the junction contained 10 bases not matched to a gene. The CDR3 is 17 residues long. Germline V CDR1 and CDR2: SNHLY, FYNNEI. The CDR3: CASSRDRGRLGANVLTF. For the CDR3, the DNA is TGTGCCAGTTCCCGGGACAGGGGGCGCCTGGGGGCCAACGTCCTGACTTTC.

This clonotype was counted many times. This chain connects TRBV7-9 to TRBJ1-1, with D uncertain. The CDR3 totals 13 residues. The germline V gene has CDR1 SEHNR and CDR2 FQNEAQ (reference sequence). Deletions cut 4 bases from V and 1 base from J, with 7 bases between. The CDR3 bases are TGTGCCAGCAGCTGGGGAGAGAACACTGAAGCTTTCTTT. Its protein is CASSWGENTEAFF.

The V gene is TRBV2, the J gene TRBJ2-3; no firm D call. The germline V gene has CDR1 SNHLY and CDR2 FYNNEI. The V gene lost 3 bases and the J gene lost 1 base, with 8 bases spanning the gap. The CDR3 spans 14 residues. In nucleotides, the CDR3 is TGTGCCAGCAGTGACCCACCGGGCACAGATACGCAGTATTTT. Protein product: CASSDPPGTDTQYF.

This chain connects TRBV11-2 to TRBJ2-7; 8 bases fit TRBD2. The CDR3 has 16 residues. V was pared by 0 bases and J by 1 base, with 5 bases of the junction left unmatched. Germline V gives CDR1 SGHAT, CDR2 FQNNGV. The CDR3 spells CASSLDLAGPSYEQYF. The CDR3 bases are TGTGCCAGCAGCTTAGACCTAGCGGGCCCTTCCTACGAGCAGTACTTC.

This clonotype has at least ten counts. This rearrangement joins TRBV12-3 or TRBV12-4 to TRBJ2-2, with 8 bases lining up with TRBD2. Losses at the gene ends were 5 bases for V and 0 bases for J; bases not matched to a gene: 2. The CDR3 is 15 amino acids. The CDR3 nucleotides are TGTGCCAGCAGTCCGGGACTAGCGAACACCGGGGAGCTGTTTTTT. Translated, it gives CASSPGLANTGELFF.

This clonotype was detected ten times or more. V gene TRBV12-3 or TRBV12-4 combines with J gene TRBJ1-2; 10 bases are shared with TRBD1. The length of the CDR3 is 14 residues. V trimming: 6 bases; J trimming: 4 bases; junction bases outside the gene matches: 5. This chain's CDR3 is CASRPRQGAYGYTF. Here the CDR3 DNA reads TGTGCCAGCAGGCCACGACAGGGGGCCTATGGCTACACCTTC.

This clonotype was counted at least ten times. The chain has TRBV3-1 and TRBJ2-2, with D tentatively TRBD2 (7 bases). The CDR3 spans 18 residues. Trimming removed 2 bases at V and 5 bases at J, with 21 bases between. In germline, CDR1 is LGHDT, CDR2 YNNKEL (reference sequence). Here the CDR3 DNA reads TGTGCCAGCAGCCAACAGAGGGGGACTACTAGTCAAACCGGGGAGCTGTTTTTT. Encoded protein: CASSQQRGTTSQTGELFF.

The chain recombines TRBV5-1 with TRBJ2-3, with 8 bases aligning to TRBD2. Germline V gene sequence: CDR1 SGHRS, CDR2 YFSETQ. The ends lost 4 bases at V and 5 bases at J; junction bases unmatched: 9. The CDR3 extends over 15 amino acids. This CDR3 reads CASSPEREWEDTQYF. The CDR3 DNA follows: TGCGCCAGCAGCCCGGAGCGGGAGTGGGAAGATACGCAGTATTTT.

In this sample, this clonotype turned up many times. This rearrangement joins TRBV10-3 to TRBJ2-3, with TRBD2 matching over 7 bases. This CDR3 contains 15 residues. V lost 0 bases and J lost 6; bases outside the gene matches: 6. CDR1 and CDR2 (germline): ENHRY, SYGVKD. DNA for the CDR3: TGTGCCATCAGTGAGTCCGGCGGGAGTAGTGATACGCAGTATTTT. Amino acid sequence: CAISESGGSSDTQYF.

This clonotype was picked up many times. The J gene is TRBJ2-7, the V gene TRBV10-3; D not certain. This CDR3 region has 11 residues. Between the trimmed V and J ends, which lost 7 bases and 4 bases, there was a span of 8 bases. Germline CDR1 and CDR2: ENHRY and SYGVKD. The CDR3 loop is CAIKDVYEQYF. The DNA for the CDR3 is TGTGCCATCAAGGACGTTTACGAGCAGTACTTC.

This clonotype was observed a few times. The V call is TRBV3-1, the J call TRBJ2-3, with 11 bases that match TRBD1. This CDR3 spans 16 amino acids. Germline-derived CDR1 and CDR2 are LGHDT and YNNKEL (reference sequence). After removal of 4 bases from V and 3 bases from J, the junction contained 6 bases not matched to a gene. In DNA, the CDR3 is TGTGCCAGCAGCCGTACCGGGACAGGGGGAACAGATACGCAGTATTTT. It specifies CASSRTGTGGTDTQYF.

With respect to this clonotype: It may be a read error: a sequence one base away is much more abundant. The V and J genes are TRBV25-1 and TRBJ2-7, with D perhaps TRBD1 (6 bases). The germline gives CDR1 MGHDK, CDR2 SYGVNS. The CDR3 extends over 14 amino acids. Written as DNA, the CDR3 is TGTGCCAGCAGTGGATCGGGACACCTCTACGACCAGTACTTC. Translation: CASSGSGHLYDQYF.

This clonotype was counted a few times. The chain employs TRBV3-1 and TRBJ2-7; the match to TRBD2 covers 9 bases. The germline V gene has CDR1 LGHDT and CDR2 YNNKEL (reference sequence). The CDR3 has 13 residues. The junction had 9 bases not matched to a gene; V was cut back by 8 bases and J by 7 bases. The CDR3 sequence: CASLLAGAGEQYF. The CDR3, as DNA: TGTGCCAGCTTATTAGCGGGAGCTGGGGAGCAGTACTTC.

The V call is TRBV29-1, the J call TRBJ1-1, with D possibly being TRBD1 (6 bases). Germline V gives CDR1 SQVTM, CDR2 ANQGSEA. Between the trimmed V and J ends, which lost 7 bases and 4 bases, there was a span of 19 bases. The CDR3 runs 14 residues. The CDR3 DNA reads as TGCAGCGGGGGTGACAGGTCAAGGGGCACTGAAGCTTTCTTT. Encoded protein: CSGGDRSRGTEAFF.

Many counts were recorded for this clonotype. This sequence joins TRBV5-1 and TRBJ1-1; 9 bases line up with TRBD1. The CDR3 is 15 amino acids. Germline CDR1 is SGHRS and CDR2 is YFSETQ. V lost 3 bases to trimming and J lost 7 bases; unmatched junction nucleotides: 10. The CDR3 spells CASSWVPGQGDEAFF. The DNA of the CDR3 is TGCGCCAGCAGCTGGGTCCCGGGACAGGGAGATGAAGCTTTCTTT.

In its sample, this clonotype was seen a few times. The chain recombines TRBV5-1 with TRBJ2-5, with D hard to call. Looked up from germline, CDR1 is SGHRS and CDR2 is YFSETQ. Trimming cost V 4 bases and J 1 base, with 11 bases left between them. This CDR3 has 14 residues. This CDR3 reads CASSPVPSQETQYF. CDR3 bases: TGCGCCAGCAGCCCCGTCCCGAGCCAAGAGACCCAGTACTTC.